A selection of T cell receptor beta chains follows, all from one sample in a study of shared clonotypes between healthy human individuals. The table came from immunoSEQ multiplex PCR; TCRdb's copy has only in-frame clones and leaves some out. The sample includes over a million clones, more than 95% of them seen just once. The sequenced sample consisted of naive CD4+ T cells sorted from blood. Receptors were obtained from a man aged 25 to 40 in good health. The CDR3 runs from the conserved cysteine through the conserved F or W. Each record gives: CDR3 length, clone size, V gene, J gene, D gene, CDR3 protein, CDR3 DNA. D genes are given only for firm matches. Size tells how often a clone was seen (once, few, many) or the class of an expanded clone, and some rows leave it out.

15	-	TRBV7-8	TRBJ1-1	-	CASSLVRTRETEAFF	TGTGCCAGCAGCTTAGTTCGGACGCGAGAGACTGAAGCTTTCTTT
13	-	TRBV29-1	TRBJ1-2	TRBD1	CSVAGQENYGYTF	TGCAGCGTCGCGGGACAGGAGAACTATGGCTACACCTTC
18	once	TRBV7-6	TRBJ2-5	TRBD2	CASSNIPRTSGIQETQYF	TGTGCCAGCAGCAATATCCCCCGGACTAGCGGGATACAAGAGACCCAGTACTTC
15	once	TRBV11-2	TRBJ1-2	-	CASSLFGRDDYGYTF	TGTGCCAGCAGCCTCTTTGGGAGGGATGACTATGGCTACACCTTC
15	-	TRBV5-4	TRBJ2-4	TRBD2	CASSLAAGPLNIQYF	TGTGCCAGCAGCTTGGCAGCGGGACCTCTGAACATTCAGTACTTC
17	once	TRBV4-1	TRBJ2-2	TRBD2	CASSQGTSGTVTGELFF	TGCGCCAGCAGCCAAGGGACTAGCGGGACAGTCACCGGGGAGCTGTTTTTT
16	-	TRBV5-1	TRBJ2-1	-	CASSLGLAGPYNEQFF	TGCGCCAGCAGCTTGGGGCTAGCAGGCCCCTACAATGAGCAGTTCTTC
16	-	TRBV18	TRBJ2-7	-	CASSPNGSLSSYEQYF	TGTGCCAGCTCACCGAACGGCTCCTTGAGCTCCTACGAGCAGTACTTC
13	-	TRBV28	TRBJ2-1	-	CASRRGGLNEQFF	TGTGCCAGCCGACGGGGTGGACTCAATGAGCAGTTCTTC
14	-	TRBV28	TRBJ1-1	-	CASRRDTVNTEAFF	TGTGCCAGCAGGAGGGACACCGTGAACACTGAAGCTTTCTTT
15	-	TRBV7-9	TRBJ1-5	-	CASSPGGRSNQPQHF	TGTGCCAGCAGCCCCGGCGGGCGGAGCAATCAGCCCCAGCATTTT
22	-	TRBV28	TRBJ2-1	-	CASSFQWAGGTSSLPTYNEQFF	TGTGCCAGCAGTTTTCAATGGGCAGGAGGGACTTCCTCTTTACCTACCTACAATGAGCAGTTCTTC
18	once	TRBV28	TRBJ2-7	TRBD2	CASSLTFRRGRPLFEQYF	TGTGCCAGCAGTTTAACTTTCCGACGCGGGAGGCCCCTATTCGAGCAGTACTTC